This T cell receptor (beta chain) was recovered during a study of technical replicates of blood from a few donors (dated 2017 in TCRdb). Library prep was done by the immunoSEQ multiplex PCR assay. TCRdb stores this immuneACCESS table with in-frame sequences only. Part of the clones is absent; in the studies checked, under half of the shortfall reflects unresolved V genes, and no reason is known for the rest. This sample has about 56,000 clones in its table, and 90% to 95% of those were observed once. The ten most abundant clones make up just over 3% of the sample. The CDR3 holds 21 amino acids from the cysteine to the phenylalanine. Only CDR3 DNA is held: 63 bases, read in frame from base 1. CDR1 and CDR2 are drawn from the germline V gene: LGHNA, YSLEER. Here V drops 0 bases and J drops 2 bases, and the junction holds 16 bases not matched to any gene. About this clone itself: There is no known antigen for this receptor. Per-base quality was not reported, and no clone a single base away is much larger than it.

The specimen was PBMCs. The sequence was obtained from a human donor in good health. Some clones in this sample may be carry-over from other donors' samples. In this chain, TRBV4-3 is recombined with TRBJ2-5; TRBD2 matches 12 bases in the middle. At the DNA level, the sequence is TGCGCCAGCAGCCAAGATTTATATCGGCTAGCGGGAGGGCCGGGTCAAGAGACCCAGTACTTC. Its protein product is CASSQDLYRLAGGPGQETQYF.